These 16 T cell receptor beta chains originate from one sample sequenced in a study of shared clonotypes between healthy human individuals. Clones were read by immunoSEQ multiplex PCR, and TCRdb kept only the in-frame ones, dropping some. The sample lists about 1.1 million clones; 78% were seen once. The sample was memory CD4+ T cells from PBMCs. Subset in this sample: CD45RA-negative fraction. Every receptor here comes from a man between 18 and 35 years old in good health. Some clones in this sample may be carry-over from other donors' samples.

V and J are TRBV11-3 and TRBJ2-5, with TRBD1 matching 8 bases. The V segment lost 5 bases and the J segment 2 bases; nucleotides outside the gene matches: 7. There are 15 residues in the CDR3. The V gene's germline CDR1 is SGHNT and CDR2 YENEEA. The CDR3 loop reads CASSNWTGRQETQYF. CDR3 bases: TGTGCCAGCAGCAATTGGACAGGGCGGCAAGAGACCCAGTACTTC.

In this sample, this clone turned up once. This sequence joins TRBV9 and TRBJ2-4; D is unresolved. CDR3 length: 14 residues. CDR1 and CDR2 (germline): SGDLS, YYNGEE. Trimming took off 3 bases at V and 3 bases at J, with 10 bases between the two ends. The CDR3 here is CASSASSDKNIQYF. The CDR3 DNA sequence: TGTGCCAGCAGCGCCTCTTCCGACAAAAACATTCAGTACTTC.

This chain joins TRBV27 and TRBJ1-5, with TRBD1 matching 11 bases. The germline CDR1 and CDR2 sequences are MNHEY and SMNVEV (reference sequence). This CDR3 is built from 14 residues. Losses at the gene ends were 6 bases for V and 7 bases for J; bases not matched to a gene: 5. CDR3 coding DNA: TGTGCCAGCAGCTCTCGGACAGGGGGCCAGCCCCAGCATTTT. This encodes CASSSRTGGQPQHF.

This clone showed up many times. As DNA, the CDR3 is TGTGCCAGCTCACGAACCGGGACTAGCGGGAGTAGCTCCTACAATGAGCAGTTCTTC. It specifies CASSRTGTSGSSSYNEQFF. The V and J genes are TRBV18 and TRBJ2-1; 14 bases are a match to TRBD2. V was pared by 4 bases and J by 0 bases, with 8 bases of the junction left unmatched. The length of the CDR3 is 19 residues. Germline V gene data show CDR1 as KGHSH and CDR2 as LQKENI.

This chain joins TRBV4-1 and TRBJ2-1, with 7 bases identical to TRBD2. CDR3 size: 14 residues. The ends lost 7 bases at V and 3 bases at J; junction bases unmatched: 6. Germline V lookup: CDR1 MGHRA, CDR2 YSYEKL. Here the CDR3 reads CASKAGLFYNEQFF. As DNA, the CDR3 is TGCGCCAGCAAGGCGGGACTATTCTACAATGAGCAGTTCTTC.

This chain connects TRBV7-8 to TRBJ1-2; 10 bases fit TRBD1. Per germline, CDR1 SGHVS and CDR2 FQNEAQ. V lost 4 bases and J lost 1; bases outside the gene matches: 3. The CDR3 has 15 amino acids. The chain's CDR3 is CASSSRDRGNYGYTF. DNA for the CDR3: TGTGCCAGCAGCTCACGGGACAGGGGTAACTATGGCTACACCTTC.

The chain combines TRBV4-3 with TRBJ2-2; D not certain. From germline, CDR1 is LGHNA and CDR2 YSLEER. V lost 0 bases to trimming and J lost 7 bases, with 3 bases between them. The CDR3 has 12 amino acids. CDR3 in amino acids: CASSQEVGELFF. The CDR3 coding sequence is TGCGCCAGCAGCCAAGAAGTCGGGGAGCTGTTTTTT.

The chain combines TRBV7-2 with TRBJ2-3; 11 bases map to TRBD2. The CDR3 sequence is 18 residues long. Germline V gives CDR1 SGHTA, CDR2 FQGNSA. V lost 0 bases to trimming and J lost 2 bases; unmatched junction nucleotides: 7. CDR3 DNA sequence: TGTGCCAGCAGCTTAGCGGTCCCGACTAGCGGGATCACAGATACGCAGTATTTT. The encoded protein is CASSLAVPTSGITDTQYF. Looking up the rest from reference TRBV7-2 and TRBJ2-3 gives the full variable domain: GAGVSQSPSNKVTEKGKDVELRCDPISGHTALYWYRQSLGQGLEFLIYFQGNSAPDKSGLPSDRFSAERTGGSVSTLTIQRTQQEDSAVYLCASSLAVPTSGITDTQYFGPGTRLTVL.

The chain carries TRBV28 and TRBJ1-5; tentatively, D is TRBD1 (5 bases). The CDR3 loop spans 12 amino acids. CDR1 is MDHEN and CDR2 is SYDVKM in the germline V gene. V was trimmed by 10 bases and J by 4 bases, leaving 11 bases between them. The CDR3 sequence: CATWGRNQPQHF. The DNA of the CDR3 is TGTGCCACCTGGGGGAGAAATCAGCCCCAGCATTTT.

This clone showed up just once. Written as DNA, the CDR3 is TGCGCCAGCAGCTTGGGGACAGGTTTAAAGCAGTACTTC. This translates into CASSLGTGLKQYF. The chain uses TRBV5-1 and TRBJ2-7; the match to TRBD1 covers 7 bases. The CDR3 consists of 13 residues. The V and J ends lost 0 bases and 8 bases, in that order; junction bases with no gene match: 5. Germline CDR1 SGHRS, CDR2 YFSETQ. Full variable domain (missing parts from reference TRBV5-1 and TRBJ2-7): KAGVTQTPRYLIKTRGQQVTLSCSPISGHRSVSWYQQTPGQGLQFLFEYFSETQRNKGNFPGRFSGRQFSNSRSEMNVSTLELGDSALYLCASSLGTGLKQYFGPGTRLTVT.

This clone occurred a few times. The J gene is TRBJ2-5, the V gene TRBV28; a possible D gene is TRBD2 (6 bases). This CDR3 region has 15 residues. The V gene lost 5 bases and the J gene lost 2 bases, with 15 bases spanning the gap. Germline assignment: CDR1 MDHEN and CDR2 SYDVKM. CDR3: CASSRPLGGQETQYF. CDR3 in DNA: TGTGCCAGCAGTAGACCGTTAGGAGGGCAAGAGACCCAGTACTTC.

A note on this clone: Other DNA variants within this sample encode the same CDR3. This sequence joins TRBV5-1 and TRBJ1-1; the D gene is possibly TRBD1 (5 bases). The CDR3 runs 13 residues. In germline, CDR1 is SGHRS, CDR2 YFSETQ. Trimming took 0 bases from V and 3 from J, leaving 6 bases between them. CDR3 coding DNA: TGCGCCAGCAGCTTGGTGGGGGACACTGAAGCTTTCTTT. Translating it yields CASSLVGDTEAFF.

There are many counts of this clone. The chain couples TRBV15 to TRBJ1-4; 7 bases are a match to TRBD1. The CDR3 loop spans 15 amino acids. The germline V gene has CDR1 LNHNV and CDR2 YYDKDF (reference sequence). The trim removed 2 bases at V and 5 bases at J, leaving 5 bases unmatched. The CDR3 reads CATSRRTGVNEKLFF. The DNA for the CDR3 is TGTGCCACCAGCAGACGGACAGGCGTAAATGAAAAACTGTTTTTT.

This chain links TRBV2 with TRBJ2-6; unclear D gene. From germline, CDR1 is SNHLY and CDR2 FYNNEI. The CDR3 spans 15 residues. V dropped 4 bases and J dropped 4 bases, with 11 bases sitting between them. DNA for the CDR3: TGTGCCAGCAGTGGTGGTTCGCGGGGGGCCAACGTCCTGACTTTC. Translation gives CASSGGSRGANVLTF.

The rearrangement joins TRBV6-6 to TRBJ1-1; 8 bases fit TRBD1. Per germline, CDR1 MNHNY and CDR2 SVGAGI (reference sequence). The CDR3 totals 13 residues. The ends lost 5 bases at V and 11 bases at J; junction bases unmatched: 10. The CDR3 sequence is CASSRTGRLSAFF. In nucleotides, the CDR3 is TGTGCCAGCAGTCGGACAGGGCGTTTATCTGCTTTCTTT.

This chain joins TRBV6-5 and TRBJ2-7, with no clear D. Trimming pared 0 bases from V and 11 bases from J, leaving 14 bases between. Germline V CDR1 and CDR2: MNHEY, SVGAGI. There are 13 residues in the CDR3. The CDR3: CASSYSVGSFEYF. Written as DNA, the CDR3 is TGTGCCAGCAGTTACTCTGTAGGGTCGTTTGAGTACTTC.